This T cell receptor beta chain was obtained from a study of T cell repertoires in cytomegalovirus infection. Study context: An indication of both CMV infection and matching HLA type came from public TCR beta signatures.

The V gene's germline CDR1 is MNHEY and CDR2 SVGEGT. This CDR3 is 18 amino acids long. V was trimmed by 6 bases and J by 3 bases, leaving 23 bases between them. TCRdb fed the reads into MiXCR, producing one record per CDR3 protein. The sample holds 200,000 to 300,000 distinct CDR3 sequences; approximately 7% are singletons and the top ten take 5.5% to 6.5%. Broader study findings: The ex vivo response was dominated by HLA-C-restricted CMV-specific TCR beta clonotypes. CMV carriers having the relevant HLA were flagged by cumulative public TCR beta family frequency.

There are many counts of this clonotype. Its antigen is unknown. Sequencing was carried out using PBMCs. The gene calls are TRBV6-2 or TRBV6-3 and TRBJ2-2, with D unclear. The receptor comes from a human donor in good health (CMV status not recorded). Some clones in this sample may be carry-over from other donors' samples. The CDR3 reads CASSHLIPPEVDTGELFF. For the CDR3, the DNA is TGTGCCAGCAGCCATCTGATCCCTCCCGAAGTCGACACCGGGGAGCTGTTTTTT.